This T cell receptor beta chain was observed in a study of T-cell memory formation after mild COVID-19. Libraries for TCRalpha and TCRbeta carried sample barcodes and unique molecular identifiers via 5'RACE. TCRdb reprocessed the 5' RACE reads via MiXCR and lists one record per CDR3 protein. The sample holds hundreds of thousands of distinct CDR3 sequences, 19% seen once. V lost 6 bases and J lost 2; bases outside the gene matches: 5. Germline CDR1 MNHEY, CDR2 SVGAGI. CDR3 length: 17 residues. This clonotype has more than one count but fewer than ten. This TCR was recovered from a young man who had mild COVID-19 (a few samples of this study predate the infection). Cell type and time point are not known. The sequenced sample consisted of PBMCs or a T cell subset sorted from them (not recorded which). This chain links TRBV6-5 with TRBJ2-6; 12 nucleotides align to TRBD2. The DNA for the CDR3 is TGTGCCAGCAGCACTCGGACTAGCGGGGCTGGGGCCAACGTCCTGACTTTC. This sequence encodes CASSTRTSGAGANVLTF.